This TCR beta chain comes out of a study of blood T cell repertoires in COVID-19. Measured with immunoSEQ multiplex PCR; TCRdb has only the in-frame clones, and not every one. The sample holds 88,000 or so clones; more than 65% are singletons and the top ten take 4.4%. The CDR3 runs to 17 residues. V lost 5 bases to trimming and J lost 5 bases, with 21 bases between them. Germline CDR1 and CDR2: SGHTA and FQGNSA. The source of this sequence is a man aged 60-69 years with acute or convalescent COVID-19. This chain connects TRBV7-2 to TRBJ1-4; D is perhaps TRBD1 (5 bases). Specimen: peripheral blood. Here the CDR3 reads CASSAPVADSLNEKLFF. CDR3 sequence (DNA): TGTGCCAGCAGCGCCCCCGTCGCCGACAGCCTAAATGAAAAACTGTTTTTT.